A single sample gave rise to the 30 T cell receptor beta chains below, sequenced in a study of blood T cells in healthy people across ages. Next came a second PCR, run for about 6 to 12 cycles, which used a sample-barcoded 5' primer along with a J-beta primer mix. TCRdb recomputed calls from the 5' RACE reads with MiXCR, one row per CDR3 protein. The sample lists about 810,000 distinct CDR3 sequences, approximately 35% occurring once. Sequencing used blood. The source of these receptors is a man aged 18 to 35 in good health.

This clonotype was recorded a few times. The V and J genes are TRBV5-1 and TRBJ2-3; 7 bases agree with TRBD2. V lost 6 bases, J lost 0 bases, and 4 bases stayed unmatched. CDR3 size: 14 residues. CDR1 and CDR2 (germline): SGHRS, YFSETQ. CDR3 coding DNA: TGCGCCAGCATGGGGACTACTAGCACAGATACGCAGTATTTT. This translates into CASMGTTSTDTQYF.

This clonotype was seen only a few times. The chain joins TRBV5-1 to TRBJ1-4, with D possibly matching TRBD1 (6 bases). Germline CDR1 reads SGHRS; CDR2 reads YFSETQ. V shed 0 bases and J shed 8 bases, with 11 bases lying between them. CDR3 length: 14 amino acids. The DNA for the CDR3 is TGCGCCAGCAGCTTGGGACAGGTCGGCGAAAAACTGTTTTTT. Its translation is CASSLGQVGEKLFF.

As concerns this clonotype: An end of the junction differs from the germline gene, which may be a read error. This chain joins TRBV27 and TRBJ2-1; a weak D match, TRBD2 (5 bases). The CDR3 is made up of 16 amino acids. Germline loops: CDR1 MNHEY, CDR2 SMNVEV (reference sequence). CDR3 nucleotides: TGTGCCAGCAGTTTGGATAGCGCAGGAACTTACAAGGAGCAGTTCTTC. It translates to CASSLDSAGTYKEQFF.

For this clonotype: A much larger clone is a single base away; this may be a read error. This chain connects TRBV12-3 or TRBV12-4 to TRBJ2-5; D is undetermined. The CDR3 is 11 amino acids. V was pared by 6 bases and J by 11 bases, with 13 bases between. The CDR3 nucleotides read TGTGCCAGCAGCCCAACCACAGAGCAGTACTTC. Its protein is CASSPTTEQYF.

Worth noting for this clonotype: A read error may explain this, as a much larger clone is one base away. The chain links TRBV7-2 to TRBJ2-3; possible D gene TRBD1, 6 bases. The germline CDR1 and CDR2 sequences are SGHTA and FQGNSA. The CDR3 spans 13 residues. The CDR3 spells CASSFGQSNTLYF. CDR3 nucleotides: TGTGCCAGCAGCTTCGGACAGTCGAATACGCTGTATTTT.

Of note for this clonotype: One junction end does not reproduce the germline sequence, and a read error may be involved. The chain couples TRBV2 to TRBJ2-1; the D gene could be TRBD1 or TRBD2 (6 bases each). Germline V lookup: CDR1 SNHLY, CDR2 FYNNEI. CDR3 length: 15 residues. The CDR3 is CAGSERGATYNEQFF. The CDR3 region has the DNA TGTGCCGGCAGTGAGAGGGGGGCCACCTACAATGAGCAGTTCTTC.

This clonotype was observed a few times. V is TRBV2 and J is TRBJ2-5; the D gene could be TRBD1 or TRBD2 (5 bases each). Germline V CDR1 and CDR2: SNHLY, FYNNEI. V lost 2 bases to trimming and J lost 5 bases, with 12 bases between them. CDR3 length equals 14 residues. CDR3 protein: CASSERDRRETQYF. Here the CDR3 DNA reads TGTGCCAGCAGTGAAAGGGACCGGCGGGAGACCCAGTACTTC.

The chain employs TRBV4-1 and TRBJ1-2; D is unclear. V dropped 3 bases and J dropped 7 bases, with 15 bases sitting between them. Germline CDR1 is MGHRA and CDR2 is YSYEKL. The CDR3 has 14 residues. The CDR3 reads CASSHIDGLGGYTF. CDR3 nucleotide sequence: TGCGCCAGCAGCCATATCGACGGTCTAGGTGGCTACACCTTC.

This chain connects TRBV5-4 to TRBJ2-1; D unresolved. Trimming removed 2 bases from V and 6 bases from J, with 12 bases in between. This CDR3 comprises 14 residues. The V gene's germline CDR1 is SGHNT and CDR2 YYREEE (reference sequence). The CDR3 DNA sequence: TGTGCCAGCAGCTTACCAGAGGATAGCAATGAGCAGTTCTTC. It yields the protein CASSLPEDSNEQFF.

J is TRBJ2-7 and V is TRBV6-6, with TRBD1 matching 9 bases. The CDR3 has 14 residues. The trim removed 5 bases at V and 3 bases at J, leaving 5 bases unmatched. Per the germline V gene, CDR1 is MNHNY and CDR2 is SVGAGI (reference sequence). CDR3 loop: CASSRRTGDYEQYF. CDR3 DNA: TGTGCCAGCAGTAGGCGGACAGGGGACTACGAGCAGTACTTC.

The V call is TRBV6-5, the J call TRBJ1-4, with D maybe TRBD1 (5 bases). V lost 6 bases and J 3 bases, leaving 11 bases between the germline ends. This CDR3 spans 14 amino acids. In germline, CDR1 is MNHEY, CDR2 SVGAGI. The CDR3: CASSLGASNEKLFF. The CDR3 nucleotides read TGTGCCAGCAGCCTCGGGGCATCTAATGAAAAACTGTTTTTT.

The chain recombines TRBV9 with TRBJ2-1; 8 bases map to TRBD2. The CDR3 length is 13 residues. The germline V gene has CDR1 SGDLS and CDR2 YYNGEE. J was trimmed by 9 bases and V by 4 bases; bases with no gene match: 6. CDR3 nucleotide sequence: TGTGCCAGCAGCCTACGGGGGGGTAGTGAGCAGTTCTTC. Translating it yields CASSLRGGSEQFF.

The chain employs TRBV4-2 and TRBJ2-5; TRBD2 agrees at 11 bases. The CDR3 spans 18 residues. The trim removed 1 base at V and 1 base at J, leaving 8 bases unmatched. The germline CDR1 and CDR2 sequences are LGHNA and YNFKEQ. CDR3 DNA: TGTGCCAGCAGCCAAGTGGGGTTAGGGACTAGCGGCCAAGAGACCCAGTACTTC. As protein: CASSQVGLGTSGQETQYF.

This chain links TRBV4-1 with TRBJ1-1, with a tentative D call TRBD1 (5 bases). There are 15 residues in the CDR3. V dropped 0 bases and J dropped 4 bases, with 12 bases sitting between them. Per the germline V gene, CDR1 is MGHRA and CDR2 is YSYEKL. CDR3 bases: TGCGCCAGCAGCCAAGAAACAGGAATTCCCACTGAAGCTTTCTTT. Amino acids: CASSQETGIPTEAFF.

This clonotype was observed a few times. This chain links TRBV7-2 with TRBJ2-3; the D gene is possibly TRBD1 (5 bases). Trimming took 6 bases from V and 0 from J, leaving 10 bases between them. Germline CDR1 is SGHTA and CDR2 is FQGNSA. The CDR3 is made up of 14 amino acids. The CDR3 spells CASRRQSSTDTQYF. CDR3 DNA sequence: TGTGCCAGCAGGAGACAGAGCAGCACAGATACGCAGTATTTT. The full variable domain, completed using reference TRBV7-2 and TRBJ2-3, is GAGVSQSPSNKVTEKGKDVELRCDPISGHTALYWYRQSLGQGLEFLIYFQGNSAPDKSGLPSDRFSAERTGGSVSTLTIQRTQQEDSAVYLCASRRQSSTDTQYFGPGTRLTVL.

The J gene is TRBJ2-3, the V gene TRBV19; TRBD2 aligns across 7 bases. The V segment lost 10 bases and the J segment 2 bases; nucleotides outside the gene matches: 12. In germline, CDR1 is LNHDA, CDR2 SQIVND (reference sequence). The CDR3 spans 15 residues. Here the CDR3 reads CATSPSRETTDTQYF. The CDR3 nucleotides read TGTGCCACCTCCCCCTCGCGGGAGACCACAGATACGCAGTATTTT.

This chain uses TRBV20-1 with TRBJ1-1, with a weak D call TRBD1 (5 bases). V lost 0 bases and J lost 8, with 19 bases in between. CDR3 length equals 15 residues. Germline V gene sequence: CDR1 DFQATT, CDR2 SNEGSKA (reference sequence). This chain's CDR3 is CSARDGTAGRGEAFF. The CDR3 region has the DNA TGCAGTGCTAGAGATGGGACGGCAGGGCGAGGGGAAGCTTTCTTT.

This clonotype came up once. The V and J genes are TRBV7-9 and TRBJ2-2; 9 nucleotides agree with TRBD1. Trimming at V came to 4 bases and at J to 6 bases, leaving 12 bases not matched to a gene. CDR1 SEHNR and CDR2 FQNEAQ come from the germline V gene (reference sequence). This CDR3 comprises 17 residues. CDR3 DNA: TGTGCCAGCAGCTCCGGGACAGGGAACGAGTATGCCGGGGAGCTGTTTTTT. Translation gives CASSSGTGNEYAGELFF.

This clonotype was counted a single time. The chain has TRBV5-1 and TRBJ2-2; no firm D call. V was cut by 0 bases and J by 0 bases, with 9 bases left in between. The germline V gene encodes CDR1 SGHRS and CDR2 YFSETQ. The CDR3 spans 16 residues. The CDR3 DNA reads as TGCGCCAGCAGCTTGGGCCCTGCTGCGAACACCGGGGAGCTGTTTTTT. Protein product: CASSLGPAANTGELFF.

This clonotype has a handful of counts. For the CDR3, the DNA is TGCGCCAGCAGCCAAGAATCGGGGGCCAAAAACATTCAGTACTTC. Translation gives CASSQESGAKNIQYF. This chain uses TRBV4-3 with TRBJ2-4; D perhaps matches TRBD2 (5 bases). V was clipped by 0 bases and J by 1 base, with 7 bases between them. This CDR3 is built from 15 residues. Looked up from germline, CDR1 is LGHNA and CDR2 is YSLEER.

Remarks on this clonotype: With a much larger clone just one base away, this may be a read error. The rearrangement links TRBV7-8 to TRBJ2-1; 7 nucleotides line up with TRBD2. J gave up 13 bases and V 3 bases, and 12 bases lay outside the gene matches. CDR3 length: 14 residues. The germline CDR1 and CDR2 sequences are SGHVS and FQNEAQ. This chain's CDR3 is CASSFRTSPETQFF. CDR3 nucleotides: TGTGCCAGCAGCTTTAGGACTAGTCCGGAGACCCAGTTCTTC. The entire variable domain, with the rest obtained from reference TRBV7-8 and TRBJ2-1, is as follows: GAGVSQSPRYKVAKRGQDVALRCDPISGHVSLFWYQQALGQGPEFLTYFQNEAQLDKSGLPSDRFFAERPEGSVSTLKIQRTQQEDSAVYLCASSFRTSPETQFFGPGTRLTVL.

The chain recombines TRBV6-5 with TRBJ1-2; D is perhaps TRBD1 (6 bases). The CDR3 loop spans 13 amino acids. Germline loops: CDR1 MNHEY, CDR2 SVGAGI. V lost 5 bases, J lost 5 bases, and 12 bases lay in between. CDR3 sequence (DNA): TGTGCCAGCAGTCTAAACAGGGAATATGGCTACACCTTC. Its protein product is CASSLNREYGYTF.

This clonotype was recorded a few times. The V gene is TRBV25-1, the J gene TRBJ1-4, with D possibly TRBD1 on 5 matching bases. The CDR3 totals 11 residues. Germline CDR1 and CDR2: MGHDK and SYGVNS. Trimming removed 4 bases from V and 12 bases from J, with 9 bases in between. CDR3 bases: TGTGCCAGCAGTGGGGACGTCCAACTGTTTTTT. It codes for CASSGDVQLFF.

In the case of this clonotype: A read error may explain this, as a much larger clone is one base away. V and J are TRBV4-2 and TRBJ1-2; tentative D call: TRBD1 (5 bases). V dropped 4 bases and J dropped 3 bases, with 12 bases sitting between them. There are 14 residues in the CDR3. Germline assignment: CDR1 LGHNA and CDR2 YNFKEQ. CDR3 nucleotide sequence: TGTGCCAGCAGCCGACTTCCGGGGGACTATGGCTACACCTTC. Protein product: CASSRLPGDYGYTF.

This clonotype was seen repeatedly, ten times or more. The gene calls are TRBV5-4 and TRBJ2-1; 14 nucleotides align to TRBD2. J lost 6 bases, V lost 4 bases, and 9 bases had no gene match. The CDR3 has 17 residues. CDR1 and CDR2 (germline): SGHNT, YYREEE (reference sequence). CDR3 loop: CASSIYPTSGGANEQFF. The CDR3 DNA reads as TGTGCCAGCAGCATATACCCGACTAGCGGGGGGGCCAATGAGCAGTTCTTC.

The chain combines TRBV12-3 or TRBV12-4 with TRBJ2-3, with a tentative D call TRBD1 (7 bases). V gave up 7 bases and J gave up 3 bases, with 17 bases separating them. The CDR3 loop spans 15 amino acids. CDR3 loop: CASTKGQGGTDTQYF. CDR3 bases: TGTGCCAGCACCAAGGGCCAGGGGGGTACAGATACGCAGTATTTT.

The sample holds one count of this clonotype. The chain employs TRBV4-1 and TRBJ1-1, with TRBD1 matching 8 bases. Germline values: CDR1 MGHRA, CDR2 YSYEKL. The V gene end was trimmed by 5 bases and the J gene end by 10 bases; junction bases not matched to a gene: 9. This CDR3 comprises 13 residues. The CDR3 sequence: CASSAEGGTGAFF. The CDR3 nucleotides are TGCGCCAGCAGCGCTGAGGGCGGGACAGGAGCTTTCTTT.

This clonotype was counted ten times or more. V and J are TRBV7-8 and TRBJ1-1; no clear D. Looked up from germline, CDR1 is SGHVS and CDR2 is FQNEAQ. This CDR3 is built from 15 residues. V lost 4 bases and J 4 bases, leaving 16 bases between the germline ends. In DNA, the CDR3 is TGTGCCAGCAGCTCCTCCCCGACGGGAGCCACTGAAGCTTTCTTT. It codes for CASSSSPTGATEAFF.

This chain links TRBV6-5 with TRBJ1-6; 7 nucleotides agree with TRBD1. The CDR3 consists of 15 residues. Germline V gene sequence: CDR1 MNHEY, CDR2 SVGAGI. With 2 bases clipped from V and 2 bases from J, the junction kept 0 bases outside the gene matches. Here the CDR3 reads CASSYDRAYNSPLHF. For the CDR3, the DNA is TGTGCCAGCAGTTACGACAGGGCCTATAATTCACCCCTCCACTTT.

This clonotype was seen a handful of times. The J gene is TRBJ2-1, the V gene TRBV6-5; D is possibly TRBD2 (6 bases). Germline V CDR1 and CDR2: MNHEY, SVGAGI. This CDR3 comprises 14 residues. Trimming took off 0 bases at V and 6 bases at J, with 9 bases between the two ends. This chain's CDR3 is CASSYSQGLNEQFF. The CDR3 region has the DNA TGTGCCAGCAGTTACTCGCAGGGACTCAATGAGCAGTTCTTC.